One sample yielded the 7 T cell receptor beta chains listed below, sequenced in a study of blood T cell repertoires in COVID-19. TCRdb keeps only in-frame clones here, not all; method: immunoSEQ multiplex PCR. The sample lists fewer than 300,000 clones; roughly 90% were seen once. Sequenced input: PBMCs or T cells enriched from blood (not recorded which). The receptors were gathered from a woman in her 30s who had recovered from COVID-19.

This rearrangement joins TRBV29-1 to TRBJ2-3; TRBD2 agrees at 8 bases. The CDR3 extends over 18 amino acids. In germline, CDR1 is SQVTM, CDR2 ANQGSEA. The V gene end was trimmed by 0 bases and the J gene end by 0 bases; junction bases not matched to a gene: 11. CDR3 region: CSVEELAGGEYSTDTQYF. The CDR3 DNA follows: TGCAGCGTTGAAGAGTTGGCGGGAGGAGAATATAGCACAGATACGCAGTATTTT.

The chain couples TRBV28 to TRBJ1-5, with D unresolved. This CDR3 spans 12 amino acids. Trimming shortened V by 3 bases and J by 7 bases, and 7 bases separated the two germline ends. Germline V gene data show CDR1 as MDHEN and CDR2 as SYDVKM. The chain's CDR3 is CASSFLQQPQHF. CDR3 coding DNA: TGTGCCAGCAGTTTTTTGCAGCAGCCCCAGCATTTT.

The V gene is TRBV2, the J gene TRBJ2-6; D perhaps matches TRBD1 (6 bases). The ends were cut back, 6 bases at V and 2 bases at J, with 23 bases in the middle. The germline CDR1 and CDR2 sequences are SNHLY and FYNNEI. The CDR3 has 19 amino acids. CDR3 in DNA: TGTGCCAGCAGAACGAACGACAGGACCGCTTCGGCTGGGGCCAACGTCCTGACTTTC. Protein: CASRTNDRTASAGANVLTF.

The genes are TRBV29-1 and TRBJ2-2; 7 nucleotides match TRBD2. CDR3 size: 14 residues. The V gene's germline CDR1 is SQVTM and CDR2 ANQGSEA. With 7 bases clipped from V and 3 bases from J, the junction kept 8 bases outside the gene matches. The CDR3 loop reads CSAPSSGHTGELFF. For the CDR3, the DNA is TGCAGCGCCCCTTCTAGCGGACACACCGGGGAGCTGTTTTTT.

Note on this clone: This sample includes further DNA sequences coding for the same CDR3. V and J are TRBV28 and TRBJ1-1, with a weak D call TRBD1 (5 bases). This CDR3 region has 14 residues. The germline CDR1 and CDR2 sequences are MDHEN and SYDVKM. Trimming removed 6 bases at V and 1 base at J, with 12 bases between. The CDR3 bases are TGTGCCAGCAGCCTCTGGGGGGGGAACACTGAAGCTTTCTTT. It encodes CASSLWGGNTEAFF.

This chain links TRBV7-2 with TRBJ2-1; D is undetermined. The germline V gene encodes CDR1 SGHTA and CDR2 FQGNSA. This CDR3 comprises 12 residues. V gave up 2 bases and J gave up 6 bases, with 5 bases separating them. The CDR3 region is CASSLTINEQFF. The CDR3 nucleotides read TGTGCCAGCAGCTTAACTATCAATGAGCAGTTCTTC.

A single count supports this clone. The J gene is TRBJ1-2, the V gene TRBV28; TRBD1 agrees at 8 bases. Trimming took 5 bases from V and 3 from J; bases not matched to a gene: 8. The length of the CDR3 is 15 residues. Germline lookup yields CDR1 MDHEN and CDR2 SYDVKM. CDR3 coding DNA: TGTGCCAGCAGTGGAGCCGGACAGGGAGACTATGGCTACACCTTC. Translated: CASSGAGQGDYGYTF.